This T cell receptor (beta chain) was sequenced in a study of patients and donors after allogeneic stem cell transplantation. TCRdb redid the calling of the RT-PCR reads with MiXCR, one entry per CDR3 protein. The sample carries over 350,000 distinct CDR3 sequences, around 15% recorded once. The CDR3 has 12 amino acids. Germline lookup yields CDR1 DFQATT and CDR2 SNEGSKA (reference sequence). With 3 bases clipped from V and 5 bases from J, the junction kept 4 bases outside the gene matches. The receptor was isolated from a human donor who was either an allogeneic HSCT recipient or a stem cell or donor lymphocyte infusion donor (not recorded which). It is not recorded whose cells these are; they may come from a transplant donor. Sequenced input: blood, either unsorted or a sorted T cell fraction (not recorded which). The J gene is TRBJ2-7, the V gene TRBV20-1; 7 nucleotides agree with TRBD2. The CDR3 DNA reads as TGCAGTGCTAGCGGGAGGAGGAACGAGCAGTACTTC. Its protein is CSASGRRNEQYF.